The next 14 T cell receptor beta chains were all read from a single sample in a study of post-analysis software for immune sequencing data (dated by TCRdb to 2013 to 2016). The library relied on PCR. The sample was run on an Illumina HiSeq 2500. To reduce PCR and sequencing biases, unique molecular identifiers were incorporated into the TCR beta cDNA libraries. TCRdb passed the public sequencing reads through fastp at Q25 and MiXCR, retaining productive beta sequences. Every distinct CDR3 protein forms one entry, paired with its most common genes and DNA. This sample has about 570,000 distinct CDR3 sequences in its table, and less than 40% of those were observed once. The ten largest clones represent 4.5% to 7.5% of the sample. Here is what the overall study found, with its caveats: Significantly higher frequencies in patients than in controls were found for about five TRBV segments, including TRBV5-6, TRBV5-1 and TRBV20-1.

No antigens are known for them. Material for sequencing was blood. The receptors here all came from a girl younger than 18 with multiple sclerosis.

In this sample, this clonotype turned up a few times. CDR3 sequence (DNA): TGCGCCAGCAGCCAAGTGGATTGGGATAATGAGCAGTTCTTC. Translated: CASSQVDWDNEQFF. This sequence joins TRBV4-1 and TRBJ2-1; D is unclear. Germline V lookup: CDR1 MGHRA, CDR2 YSYEKL. This CDR3 spans 14 amino acids. With 1 base removed from V and 7 bases from J, the gap between germline ends came to 11 bases.

The V and J genes are TRBV25-1 and TRBJ1-4; no firm D call. The V end lost 5 bases, the J end lost 0 bases, and 10 bases lay between the germline ends. CDR3 size: 15 residues. The germline V gene encodes CDR1 MGHDK and CDR2 SYGVNS. The CDR3 protein is CASSISTPTNEKLFF. CDR3 nucleotide sequence: TGTGCCAGCAGTATCTCCACGCCAACTAATGAAAAACTGTTTTTT.

The CDR3 protein is CSAGDLGAETQYF. CDR3 coding DNA: TGCAGTGCTGGGGACCTTGGCGCAGAGACCCAGTACTTC. The genes are TRBV20-1 and TRBJ2-5; either TRBD1 or TRBD2 may fit D (5 bases each). The germline V gene has CDR1 DFQATT and CDR2 SNEGSKA (reference sequence). Trimming took off 5 bases at V and 4 bases at J, with 14 bases between the two ends. CDR3 length equals 13 residues.

This clonotype has just one count. The chain combines TRBV24-1 with TRBJ2-5; D may be TRBD2 (6 bases). The CDR3 is made up of 14 amino acids. Germline CDR1 KGHDR, CDR2 SFDVKD. V was clipped by 3 bases and J by 4 bases, with 11 bases between them. CDR3 amino acids: CATSDPRGAETQYF. CDR3 coding DNA: TGTGCCACCAGTGATCCCCGCGGGGCAGAGACCCAGTACTTC.

The chain is built from TRBV7-9 and TRBJ2-1, with D possibly matching TRBD1 (5 bases). V was shortened by 6 bases and J by 0 bases, with 12 bases between the two germline ends. The CDR3 has 15 residues. Germline values: CDR1 SEHNR, CDR2 FQNEAQ (reference sequence). The CDR3 DNA reads as TGTGCCAGCAGGTATAGGGGAAGCTCCTACAATGAGCAGTTCTTC. Its translation: CASRYRGSSYNEQFF.

The sample holds a few counts of this clonotype. This chain uses TRBV7-9 with TRBJ2-3; the match to TRBD1 covers 7 bases. Germline CDR1 is SEHNR and CDR2 is FQNEAQ (reference sequence). Losses at the gene ends were 2 bases for V and 10 bases for J; bases not matched to a gene: 6. The CDR3 contains 13 residues. CDR3 sequence: CASSLPTGRAQYF. The CDR3 region has the DNA TGTGCCAGCAGCTTACCGACAGGGCGAGCGCAGTATTTT.

The CDR3: CSARVSTGGTYNEQFF. DNA for the CDR3: TGCAGTGCTAGAGTCTCGACAGGTGGAACCTACAATGAGCAGTTCTTC. The gene calls are TRBV20-1 and TRBJ2-1, with D tentatively TRBD1 (6 bases). Trimming removed 1 base at V and 2 bases at J, with 15 bases between. The germline CDR1 and CDR2 sequences are DFQATT and SNEGSKA (reference sequence). The CDR3 extends over 16 amino acids.

This clonotype was detected once. Being one base from a much bigger clone, this may be a read error. V gene TRBV6-6 combines with J gene TRBJ2-1; no definite D call. The V gene lost 2 bases and the J gene lost 13 bases, with 15 bases spanning the gap. CDR1 is MNHNY, CDR2 SVGAGI, per germline (reference sequence). The CDR3 is 13 residues long. The CDR3 region has the DNA TGTGCCAGCAGTTACCGGGCGAAGGAGACCCAGTTCTTC. This gives the protein CASSYRAKETQFF.

This clonotype appeared a few times. The V call is TRBV10-2, the J call TRBJ2-5; 10 nucleotides align to TRBD2. The germline V gene has CDR1 WSHSY and CDR2 SAAADI. V dropped 4 bases and J dropped 5; count of bases not matched to a gene: 13. This CDR3 has 17 amino acids. CDR3 region: CASSGSLLAGGFETQYF. The CDR3 DNA follows: TGCGCCAGCAGTGGTTCCCTATTAGCGGGGGGTTTTGAGACCCAGTACTTC.

The V and J genes are TRBV20-1 and TRBJ2-4; 9 bases agree with TRBD2. J gave up 1 base and V 3 bases, and 13 bases lay outside the gene matches. Germline values: CDR1 DFQATT, CDR2 SNEGSKA (reference sequence). This CDR3 has 18 residues. CDR3 in amino acids: CSASRSFPLAGAKNIQYF. CDR3 nucleotides: TGCAGTGCTAGCCGTTCGTTCCCCCTAGCGGGGGCCAAAAACATTCAGTACTTC.

This rearrangement joins TRBV10-3 to TRBJ1-1; weak D call: TRBD1 (5 bases). Trimming cost V 6 bases and J 2 bases, with 10 bases left between them. Per the germline V gene, CDR1 is ENHRY and CDR2 is SYGVKD. The length of the CDR3 is 13 residues. For the CDR3, the DNA is TGTGCCATCAGCGTCCGGGACAACACTGAAGCTTTCTTT. Translated: CAISVRDNTEAFF.

V gene TRBV29-1 combines with J gene TRBJ2-1, with a tentative D call TRBD2 (6 bases). Germline assignment: CDR1 SQVTM and CDR2 ANQGSEA. The CDR3 is 13 amino acids. V lost 3 bases and J lost 5, with 11 bases in between. As DNA, the CDR3 is TGCAGCGTTGATACGGGGACTCACAATGAGCAGTTCTTC. Its translation: CSVDTGTHNEQFF.

There are a few counts of this clonotype. The chain has TRBV7-9 and TRBJ1-2; D is possibly TRBD1 (5 bases). Trimming took off 0 bases at V and 8 bases at J, with 13 bases between the two ends. Germline lookup yields CDR1 SEHNR and CDR2 FQNEAQ (reference sequence). The CDR3 sequence is 14 residues long. CDR3 sequence reads: CASSLAGEFQGYTF. CDR3 DNA: TGTGCCAGCAGCTTAGCGGGGGAGTTTCAAGGCTACACCTTC.

The chain has TRBV20-1 and TRBJ1-5, with TRBD1 as a possible D gene (5 bases). The CDR3 has 14 amino acids. Trimming took off 0 bases at V and 6 bases at J, with 12 bases between the two ends. Germline V gene lookup returns CDR1 DFQATT and CDR2 SNEGSKA (reference sequence). The CDR3 reads CSARDPGSGQPQHF. The CDR3, as DNA: TGCAGTGCTAGAGATCCAGGGTCCGGTCAGCCCCAGCATTTT.